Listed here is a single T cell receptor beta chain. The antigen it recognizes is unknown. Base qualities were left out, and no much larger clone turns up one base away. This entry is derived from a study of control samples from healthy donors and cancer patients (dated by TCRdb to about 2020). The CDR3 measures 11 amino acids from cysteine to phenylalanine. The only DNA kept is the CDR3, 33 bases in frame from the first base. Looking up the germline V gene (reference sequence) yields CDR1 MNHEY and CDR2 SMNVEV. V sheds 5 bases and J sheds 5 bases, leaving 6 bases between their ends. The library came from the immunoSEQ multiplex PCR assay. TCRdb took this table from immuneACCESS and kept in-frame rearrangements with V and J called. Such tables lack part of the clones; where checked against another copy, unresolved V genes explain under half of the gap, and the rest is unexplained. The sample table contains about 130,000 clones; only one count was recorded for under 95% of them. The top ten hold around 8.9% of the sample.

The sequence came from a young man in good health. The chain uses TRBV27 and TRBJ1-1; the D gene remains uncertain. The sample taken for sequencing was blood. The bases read TGTGCCAGCAGTCCCGGGACTGAAGCTTTCTTT. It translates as CASSPGTEAFF.